One sample yielded the 19 T cell receptor beta chains listed below, sequenced in a study of blood T cell repertoires in COVID-19. Assay: immunoSEQ multiplex PCR; the TCRdb copy retains only in-frame clones and omits some. The profile shows around 140,000 clones, roughly 90% of them singletons. Sequenced: peripheral blood. Receptor source: a man between 60 and 75 years old with COVID-19, enrolled during active disease.

The chain joins TRBV4-2 to TRBJ2-7; 12 nucleotides align to TRBD1. V was pared by 1 base and J by 5 bases, with 6 bases of the junction left unmatched. Germline values: CDR1 LGHNA, CDR2 YNFKEQ. The CDR3 consists of 16 residues. DNA for the CDR3: TGTGCCAGCAGCCAAGGAGGGGGACAGGGGGCCAACGAGCAGTACTTC. It encodes CASSQGGGQGANEQYF.

The J gene is TRBJ1-1, the V gene TRBV27; D perhaps matches TRBD1 (5 bases). The V end was cut by 6 bases, the J end by 2 bases, with 19 bases between. CDR1 and CDR2 (germline): MNHEY, SMNVEV (reference sequence). The CDR3 contains 16 residues. The CDR3 protein is CASRSLGRGANTEAFF. CDR3 nucleotide sequence: TGTGCCAGCAGATCCCTCGGGAGAGGGGCTAACACTGAAGCTTTCTTT.

This rearrangement joins TRBV6-2 or TRBV6-3 to TRBJ2-5; D perhaps matches TRBD2 (5 bases). The V gene's germline CDR1 is MNHEY and CDR2 SVGEGT. V dropped 6 bases and J dropped 1 base, with 15 bases sitting between them. CDR3 length: 15 amino acids. CDR3 in amino acids: CASSFISGFQETQYF. In DNA form, the CDR3 reads TGTGCCAGCAGCTTCATTTCGGGGTTCCAAGAGACCCAGTACTTC.

The rearrangement uses TRBV10-3 and TRBJ1-2; tentatively, D is TRBD1 (5 bases). V was clipped by 3 bases and J by 4 bases, with 9 bases between them. CDR3 length: 13 residues. CDR1 is ENHRY, CDR2 SYGVKD, per germline. CDR3 sequence (DNA): TGTGCCATCAGTGAAGGACAACTCTATGGCTACACCTTC. It translates to CAISEGQLYGYTF.

The chain combines TRBV27 with TRBJ1-1; TRBD1 might be the D (5 bases). The CDR3 has 16 amino acids. Trimming cost V 2 bases and J 7 bases, with 20 bases left between them. Germline V gene data show CDR1 as MNHEY and CDR2 as SMNVEV (reference sequence). CDR3 protein: CASSLRFPTEDNEAFF. The CDR3 DNA reads as TGTGCCAGCAGTTTAAGGTTCCCGACAGAAGACAATGAAGCTTTCTTT.

The gene calls are TRBV2 and TRBJ1-3, with D maybe TRBD1 (5 bases). The CDR3 has 13 amino acids. V lost 7 bases and J lost 3, with 10 bases in between. Germline CDR1 reads SNHLY; CDR2 reads FYNNEI. CDR3 residues: CASTGTGGNTIYF. CDR3 nucleotide sequence: TGTGCCAGCACCGGGACTGGTGGAAACACCATATATTTT.

This rearrangement joins TRBV5-4 to TRBJ2-1; D unclear. The CDR3 is 13 residues long. The germline V gene has CDR1 SGHNT and CDR2 YYREEE (reference sequence). V was pared by 2 bases and J by 2 bases, with 5 bases between. This CDR3 reads CASSFRAYNEQFF. CDR3 DNA sequence: TGTGCCAGCAGCTTTCGGGCCTACAATGAGCAGTTCTTC.

The chain joins TRBV5-1 to TRBJ2-1; a weak D match, TRBD2 (6 bases). CDR3 length: 15 residues. Trimming removed 6 bases at V and 6 bases at J, with 19 bases between. Germline loops: CDR1 SGHRS, CDR2 YFSETQ. The CDR3 DNA follows: TGCGCCAGCATCTACCTCCCCGGGACTCTCAATGAGCAGTTCTTC. It is translated as CASIYLPGTLNEQFF.

This clone has just a few counts. J is TRBJ1-1 and V is TRBV7-9; the D is unclear. Deletions cut 2 bases from V and 4 bases from J, with 11 bases between. The CDR3 length is 14 residues. CDR1 is SEHNR and CDR2 is FQNEAQ in the germline V gene (reference sequence). The CDR3 loop reads CASSLYKGSTEAFF. The CDR3 region has the DNA TGTGCCAGCAGCTTATATAAAGGGAGCACTGAAGCTTTCTTT.

The V gene is TRBV30, the J gene TRBJ1-1; TRBD1 matches at 10 bases. Trimming cost V 7 bases and J 6 bases; bases outside gene matches: 8. The CDR3 consists of 13 residues. CDR1 and CDR2 (germline): GTSNPN, SVGIG (reference sequence). As DNA, the CDR3 is TGTGCCTCAGACAGGGGGCTTGGAGCTGAAGCTTTCTTT. Amino acids: CASDRGLGAEAFF.

The sample holds one count of this clone. The chain has TRBV6-2 or TRBV6-3 and TRBJ2-4; the D gene is possibly TRBD2 (5 bases). There are 16 residues in the CDR3. Trimming took 2 bases from V and 1 from J, leaving 12 bases between them. Germline CDR1 is MNHEY and CDR2 is SVGEGT. The DNA for the CDR3 is TGTGCCAGCAGTTACCTCCCTAGCATGGCCAAAAACATTCAGTACTTC. Its translation: CASSYLPSMAKNIQYF.

CDR3 sequence (DNA): TGTGCCAGCTCACCATTCGGACAGCCCCAAGAGACCCAGTACTTC. This encodes CASSPFGQPQETQYF. The chain uses TRBV18 and TRBJ2-5; TRBD1 is a possible D gene (6 bases). Germline V gives CDR1 KGHSH, CDR2 LQKENI. This CDR3 spans 15 amino acids. Trimming shortened V by 2 bases and J by 1 base, and 11 bases separated the two germline ends.

This clone came up a few times. The chain couples TRBV7-2 to TRBJ1-4, with D unresolved. V was shortened by 5 bases and J by 11 bases, with 18 bases between the two germline ends. This CDR3 spans 14 amino acids. CDR1 and CDR2 from the germline V gene are SGHTA and FQGNSA. The CDR3 protein is CASSPARGPGKLFF. For the CDR3, the DNA is TGTGCCAGCAGCCCAGCGCGGGGTCCGGGGAAACTGTTTTTT.

This clone is a singleton in its sample. V usage is TRBV5-4 and J usage is TRBJ2-5, with TRBD2 identical over 15 bases. This CDR3 comprises 17 residues. V shed 4 bases and J 5 bases; nucleotides not matched to a gene: 9. The germline CDR1 and CDR2 sequences are SGHNT and YYREEE (reference sequence). The CDR3 reads CASSQGLAGGPLETQYF. DNA for the CDR3: TGTGCCAGCAGCCAAGGACTAGCGGGGGGGCCCTTGGAGACCCAGTACTTC. Filled out from reference TRBV5-4 and TRBJ2-5, the complete variable domain reads ETGVTQSPTHLIKTRGQQVTLRCSSQSGHNTVSWYQQALGQGPQFIFQYYREEENGRGNFPPRFSGLQFPNYSSELNVNALELDDSALYLCASSQGLAGGPLETQYFGPGTRLLVL.

V and J are TRBV7-8 and TRBJ1-5; no reliable D call. CDR3 size: 13 residues. CDR1 SGHVS and CDR2 FQNEAQ come from the germline V gene. Deletions cut 5 bases from V and 1 base from J, with 6 bases between. The CDR3 DNA follows: TGTGCCAGCAGCCCTACGAGCAATCAGCCCCAGCATTTT. Residues: CASSPTSNQPQHF.

V and J are TRBV27 and TRBJ2-1; 10 bases are shared with TRBD2. After removal of 5 bases from V and 7 bases from J, the junction contained 8 bases not matched to a gene. This CDR3 is built from 15 residues. Germline-derived CDR1 and CDR2 are MNHEY and SMNVEV (reference sequence). Here the CDR3 DNA reads TGTGCCAGCAGTCCACGGACTAGCGGAAGTAATGAGCAGTTCTTC. Encoded protein: CASSPRTSGSNEQFF.

The chain employs TRBV7-2 and TRBJ1-5; possible D gene TRBD1, 6 bases. This CDR3 contains 14 residues. Trimming took off 2 bases at V and 6 bases at J, with 11 bases between the two ends. In germline, CDR1 is SGHTA, CDR2 FQGNSA. The CDR3 sequence: CASSLSGGSQPQHF. The CDR3 coding sequence is TGTGCCAGCAGCTTATCGGGGGGCAGTCAGCCCCAGCATTTT.

This clone was seen a single time. The chain joins TRBV7-3 to TRBJ1-1; D uncertain. The CDR3 consists of 13 residues. V shed 5 bases and J shed 0 bases, with 7 bases lying between them. Germline-derived CDR1 and CDR2 are SGHTA and FQGTGA. The CDR3 nucleotides read TGTGCCAGCAGCGCCTCGGTGAACACTGAAGCTTTCTTT. Translating gives CASSASVNTEAFF.

J is TRBJ1-3 and V is TRBV6-5; TRBD1 might be the D (6 bases). This CDR3 region has 15 residues. The ends were cut back, 5 bases at V and 0 bases at J, with 11 bases in the middle. CDR1 and CDR2 from the germline V gene are MNHEY and SVGAGI. Written as DNA, the CDR3 is TGTGCCAGCAGTCAAACAGGGAGCTCTGGAAACACCATATATTTT. This codes for CASSQTGSSGNTIYF.